This T cell receptor beta chain was obtained from a study of blood T cell repertoires in COVID-19. Overall study context: The origin of the acute and convalescent COVID-19 samples was the United States, Italy and Spain. The cDNA or gDNA used as material had been derived from T cells, B-cell-depleted T cells, or PBMCs.

Authors' methods: Researchers report that nucleated cell counts were estimated from reference gene primer amplification. TCRdb keeps only in-frame clones here, not all; method: immunoSEQ multiplex PCR. The DNA gave D and trimming, while V, J and clone size come from that table. This sample yields about 190,000 clones, of which roughly four fifths are seen a single time; around 6.1% belongs to the top ten. This clone was counted a few times. The sequence derives from a woman aged 40 to 49 with acute or convalescent COVID-19. Specimen: peripheral blood.

As DNA, the CDR3 is TGTGCCAGCGGTTCCCCGGACAGGTCCCTTTTGGATTCACCCCTCCACTTT. Translating gives CASGSPDRSLLDSPLHF. The chain employs TRBV28 and TRBJ1-6; 7 nucleotides match TRBD1. The germline V gene has CDR1 MDHEN and CDR2 SYDVKM. Unmatched junction bases numbered 18, after V lost 8 bases and J lost 8 bases. The length of the CDR3 is 17 residues.